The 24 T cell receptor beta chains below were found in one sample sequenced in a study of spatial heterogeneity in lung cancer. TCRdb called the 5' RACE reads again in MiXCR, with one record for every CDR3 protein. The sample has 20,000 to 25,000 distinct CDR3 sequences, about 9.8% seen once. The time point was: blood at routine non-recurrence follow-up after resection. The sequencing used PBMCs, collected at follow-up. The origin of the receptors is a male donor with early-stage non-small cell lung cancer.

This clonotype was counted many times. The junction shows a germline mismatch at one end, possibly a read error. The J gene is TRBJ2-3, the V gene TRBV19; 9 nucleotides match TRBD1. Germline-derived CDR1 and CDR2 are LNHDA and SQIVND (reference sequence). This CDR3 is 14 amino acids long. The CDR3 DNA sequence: TGTGCCAGTAGTAGTACAGGGGGCACAAATACGCAGTATTTT. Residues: CASSSTGGTNTQYF.

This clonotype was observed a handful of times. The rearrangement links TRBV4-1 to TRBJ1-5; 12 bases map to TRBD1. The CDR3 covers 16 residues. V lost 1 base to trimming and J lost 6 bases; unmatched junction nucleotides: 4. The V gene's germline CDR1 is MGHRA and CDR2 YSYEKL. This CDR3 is CASSQAGTGGFQPQHF. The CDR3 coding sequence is TGCGCCAGCAGCCAAGCCGGGACAGGGGGCTTTCAGCCCCAGCATTTT.

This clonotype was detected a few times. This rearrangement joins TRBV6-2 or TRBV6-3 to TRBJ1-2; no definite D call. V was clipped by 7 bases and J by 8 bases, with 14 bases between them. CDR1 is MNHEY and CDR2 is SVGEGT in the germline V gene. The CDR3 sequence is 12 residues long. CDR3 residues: CASTQEAEGYTF. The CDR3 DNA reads TGTGCCAGCACCCAAGAAGCTGAAGGCTACACCTTC.

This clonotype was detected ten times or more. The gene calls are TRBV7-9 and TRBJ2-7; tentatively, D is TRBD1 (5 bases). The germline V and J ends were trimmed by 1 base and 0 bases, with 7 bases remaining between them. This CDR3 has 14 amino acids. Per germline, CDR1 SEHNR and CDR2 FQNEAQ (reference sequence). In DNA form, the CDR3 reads TGTGCCAGCAGCTTAGAGGGGATCTCCTACGAGCAGTACTTC. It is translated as CASSLEGISYEQYF.

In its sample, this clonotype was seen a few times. This CDR3 is CASSQTRWMLSRADTQYF. The DNA of the CDR3 is TGCGCCAGCAGCCAAACGCGCTGGATGCTCAGTCGGGCAGATACGCAGTATTTT. This chain uses TRBV4-3 with TRBJ2-3; D uncertain. In germline, CDR1 is LGHNA, CDR2 YSLEER. The CDR3 covers 18 residues. Trimming stripped 2 bases from V and 4 bases from J, with 22 bases between.

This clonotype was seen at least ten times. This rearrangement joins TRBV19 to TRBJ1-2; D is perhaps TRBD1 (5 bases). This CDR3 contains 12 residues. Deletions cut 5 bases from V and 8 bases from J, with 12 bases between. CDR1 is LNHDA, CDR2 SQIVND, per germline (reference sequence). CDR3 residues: CASSPQGGGYTF. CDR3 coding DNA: TGTGCCAGTAGTCCCCAGGGCGGAGGCTACACCTTC.

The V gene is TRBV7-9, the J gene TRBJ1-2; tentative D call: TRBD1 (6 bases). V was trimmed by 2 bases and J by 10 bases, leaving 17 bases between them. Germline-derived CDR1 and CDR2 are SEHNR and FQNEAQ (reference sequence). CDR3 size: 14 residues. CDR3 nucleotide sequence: TGTGCCAGCAGCTTAAGGGGGGCCAATAACTACTACACCTTC. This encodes CASSLRGANNYYTF.

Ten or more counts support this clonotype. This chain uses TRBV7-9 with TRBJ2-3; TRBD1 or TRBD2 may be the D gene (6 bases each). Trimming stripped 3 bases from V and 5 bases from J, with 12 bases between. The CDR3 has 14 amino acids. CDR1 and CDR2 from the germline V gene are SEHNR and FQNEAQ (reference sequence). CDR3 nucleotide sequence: TGTGCCAGCAGCTTTCTGGAGGGGGAAGATACGCAGTATTTT. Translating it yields CASSFLEGEDTQYF.

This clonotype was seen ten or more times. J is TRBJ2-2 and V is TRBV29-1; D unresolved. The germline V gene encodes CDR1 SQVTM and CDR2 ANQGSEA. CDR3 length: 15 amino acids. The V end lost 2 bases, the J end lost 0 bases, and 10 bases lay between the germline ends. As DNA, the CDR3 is TGCAGCGTTGAAATCTTGAACTCGAACACCGGGGAGCTGTTTTTT. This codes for CSVEILNSNTGELFF.

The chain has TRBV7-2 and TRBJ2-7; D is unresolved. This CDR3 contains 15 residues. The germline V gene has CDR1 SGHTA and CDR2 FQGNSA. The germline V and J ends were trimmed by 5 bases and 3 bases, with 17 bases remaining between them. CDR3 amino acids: CASSLGPAPLYEQYF. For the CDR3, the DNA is TGTGCCAGCAGCCTCGGACCAGCCCCTCTCTACGAGCAGTACTTC.

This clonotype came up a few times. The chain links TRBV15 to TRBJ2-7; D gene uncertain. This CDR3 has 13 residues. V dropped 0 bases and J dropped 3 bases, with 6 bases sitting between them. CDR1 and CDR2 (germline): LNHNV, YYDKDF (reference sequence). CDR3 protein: CATSRENSYEQYF. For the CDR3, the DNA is TGTGCCACCAGCAGAGAAAACAGCTACGAGCAGTACTTC.

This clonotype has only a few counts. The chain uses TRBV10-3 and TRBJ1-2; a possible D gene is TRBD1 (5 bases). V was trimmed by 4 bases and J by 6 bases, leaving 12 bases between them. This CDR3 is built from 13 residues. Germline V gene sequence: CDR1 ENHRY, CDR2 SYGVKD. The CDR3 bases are TGTGCCATCAGTGGAAGCAGGGAGCATGGCTACACCTTC. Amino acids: CAISGSREHGYTF.

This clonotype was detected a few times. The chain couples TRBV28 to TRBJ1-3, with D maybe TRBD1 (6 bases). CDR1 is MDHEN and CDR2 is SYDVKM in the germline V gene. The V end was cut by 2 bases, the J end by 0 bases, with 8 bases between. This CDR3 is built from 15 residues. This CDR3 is CASSLRRGSGNTIYF. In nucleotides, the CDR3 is TGTGCCAGCAGTTTACGCAGGGGCTCTGGAAACACCATATATTTT.

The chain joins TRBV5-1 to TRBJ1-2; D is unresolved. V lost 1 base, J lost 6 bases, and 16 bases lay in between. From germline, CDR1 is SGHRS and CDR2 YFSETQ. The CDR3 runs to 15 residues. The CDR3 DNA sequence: TGCGCCAGCAGCTTGAGTCGGGGAGTCCGAGATGGCTACACCTTC. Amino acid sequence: CASSLSRGVRDGYTF.

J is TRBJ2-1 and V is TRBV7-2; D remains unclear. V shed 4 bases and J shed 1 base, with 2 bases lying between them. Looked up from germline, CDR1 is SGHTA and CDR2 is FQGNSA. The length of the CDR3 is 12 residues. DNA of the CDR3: TGTGCCAGCAGCTATTCCTACAATGAGCAGTTCTTC. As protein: CASSYSYNEQFF.

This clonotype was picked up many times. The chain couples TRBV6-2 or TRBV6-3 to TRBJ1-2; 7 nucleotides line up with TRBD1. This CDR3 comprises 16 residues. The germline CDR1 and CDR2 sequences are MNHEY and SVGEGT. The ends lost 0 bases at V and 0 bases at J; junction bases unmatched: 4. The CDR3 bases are TGTGCCAGCAGTTACTCGACAGGGACCTCTAACTATGGCTACACCTTC. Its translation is CASSYSTGTSNYGYTF.

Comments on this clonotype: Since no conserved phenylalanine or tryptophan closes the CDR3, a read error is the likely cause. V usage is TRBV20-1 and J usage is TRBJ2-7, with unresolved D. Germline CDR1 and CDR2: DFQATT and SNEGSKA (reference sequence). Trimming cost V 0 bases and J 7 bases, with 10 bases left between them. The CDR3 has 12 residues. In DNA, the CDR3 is TGCAGTGCTAGAGATCAGTCCTGGGAGCAGTACCTC. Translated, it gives CSARDQSWEQYL.

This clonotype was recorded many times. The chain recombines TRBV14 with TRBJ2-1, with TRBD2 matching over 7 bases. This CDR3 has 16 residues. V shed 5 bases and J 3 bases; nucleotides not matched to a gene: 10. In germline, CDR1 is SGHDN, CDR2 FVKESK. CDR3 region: CASSERIGGGYNEQFF. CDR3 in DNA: TGTGCCAGCAGCGAACGAATTGGCGGGGGCTACAATGAGCAGTTCTTC.

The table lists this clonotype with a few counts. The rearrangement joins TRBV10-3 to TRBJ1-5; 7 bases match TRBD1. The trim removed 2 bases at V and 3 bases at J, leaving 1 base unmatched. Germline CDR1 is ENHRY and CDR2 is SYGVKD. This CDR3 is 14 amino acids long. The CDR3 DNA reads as TGTGCCATCAGTGAGACAGGGGACAATCAGCCCCAGCATTTT. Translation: CAISETGDNQPQHF.

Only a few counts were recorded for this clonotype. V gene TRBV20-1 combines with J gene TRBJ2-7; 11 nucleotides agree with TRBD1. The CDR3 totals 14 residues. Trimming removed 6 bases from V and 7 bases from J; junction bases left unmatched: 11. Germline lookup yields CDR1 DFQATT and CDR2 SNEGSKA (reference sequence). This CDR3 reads CSAARTGGFVEQYF. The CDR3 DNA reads TGCAGTGCCGCGAGGACAGGGGGCTTTGTAGAGCAGTACTTC.

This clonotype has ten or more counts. DNA of the CDR3: TGCAGTTCCCTGTTAATAGCGGGGGGGCCCTCCTACGAGCAGTACTTC. This gives the protein CSSLLIAGGPSYEQYF. The V gene is TRBV20-1, the J gene TRBJ2-7; TRBD2 matches at 11 bases. Germline assignment: CDR1 DFQATT and CDR2 SNEGSKA (reference sequence). The V segment lost 8 bases and the J segment 0 bases; nucleotides outside the gene matches: 12. CDR3 length: 16 amino acids.

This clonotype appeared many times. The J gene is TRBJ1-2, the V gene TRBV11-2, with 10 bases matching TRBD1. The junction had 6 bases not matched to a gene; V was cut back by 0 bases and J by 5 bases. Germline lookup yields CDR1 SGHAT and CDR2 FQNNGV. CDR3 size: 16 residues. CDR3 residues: CASSLDAGTGVYGYTF. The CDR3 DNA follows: TGTGCCAGCAGCTTAGACGCCGGGACAGGGGTTTATGGCTACACCTTC. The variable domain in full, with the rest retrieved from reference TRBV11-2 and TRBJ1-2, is EAGVAQSPRYKIIEKRQSVAFWCNPISGHATLYWYQQILGQGPKLLIQFQNNGVVDDSQLPKDRFSAERLKGVDSTLKIQPAKLEDSAVYLCASSLDAGTGVYGYTFGSGTRLTVV.

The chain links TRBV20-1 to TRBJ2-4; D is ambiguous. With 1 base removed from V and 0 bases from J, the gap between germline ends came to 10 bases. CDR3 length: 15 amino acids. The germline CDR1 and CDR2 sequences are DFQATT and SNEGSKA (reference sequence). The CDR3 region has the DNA TGCAGTGCTAGAGGGGTTCGGCTAGCCAAAAACATTCAGTACTTC. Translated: CSARGVRLAKNIQYF.

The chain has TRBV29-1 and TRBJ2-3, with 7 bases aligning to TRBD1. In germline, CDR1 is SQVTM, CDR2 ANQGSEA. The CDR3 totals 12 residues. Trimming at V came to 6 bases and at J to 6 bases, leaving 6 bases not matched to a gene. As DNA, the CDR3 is TGCAGCGTGGGACAGATTATGGATACGCAGTATTTT. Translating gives CSVGQIMDTQYF.